A single sample gave rise to the 6 T cell receptor beta chains below, sequenced in a study of circulating CD8 cells and anti-PD-1 response in melanoma. From live CD3+CD8+TCRalphabeta+ cells, four PD-1 and/or TIGIT subsets were sorted. TCR libraries were prepared from approximately 15 ng of total RNA with the QIAseq Immune Repertoire TCR panel. TCRdb independently ran MiXCR on the reads; one entry per CDR3 protein. This table holds 600 to 650 distinct CDR3 sequences, about 5% found once. The sample here was CD8+ T cells from PBMCs, taken at baseline or after one month of anti-PD-1 therapy (not recorded which). The origin of the receptors is a human donor with melanoma.

This clonotype counts as medium-sized. The rearrangement links TRBV12-3 or TRBV12-4 to TRBJ2-2; no firm D call. The CDR3 contains 13 residues. Trimming pared 2 bases from V and 5 bases from J, leaving 6 bases between. CDR3 protein: CASSLRVTGELFF. The CDR3 nucleotides are TGTGCCAGCAGTTTAAGGGTTACCGGGGAGCTGTTTTTT.

By share, this clonotype ranks as medium-sized. V is TRBV24-1 and J is TRBJ2-1; D gene ambiguous. The V and J ends lost 5 bases and 6 bases respectively, with 4 bases between them. The CDR3 sequence is 11 residues long. The germline gives CDR1 KGHDR, CDR2 SFDVKD. The CDR3 DNA follows: TGTGCCACCAGTGTGGGCAATGAGCAGTTCTTC. Its translation is CATSVGNEQFF.

By sample fraction, this clonotype is large. The chain employs TRBV23-1 and TRBJ2-1; 8 bases line up with TRBD1. Being an ORF, TRBV23-1 has a function that is uncertain. The CDR3 extends over 18 amino acids. V lost 2 bases, J lost 4 bases, and 13 bases stayed unmatched. CDR3 nucleotide sequence: TGCGCCAGCAGTCAAACCCCCCGGGCAGGGGGCTTGTACAATGAGCAGTTCTTC. Amino acids: CASSQTPRAGGLYNEQFF.

Sample share makes this clonotype large. The CDR3 nucleotides are TGTGCCAGCAGTGAGGTCGTAATTCAAGAGACCCAGTACTTC. Protein: CASSEVVIQETQYF. The chain couples TRBV2 to TRBJ2-5; D gene uncertain. The CDR3 is made up of 14 amino acids. CDR1 and CDR2 from the germline V gene are SNHLY and FYNNEI. Trimming left V 3 bases short and J 2 bases short, with 10 bases between.

This clonotype is labeled medium-sized. The chain employs TRBV19 and TRBJ2-5, with TRBD1 matching 9 bases. The CDR3 length is 16 residues. CDR1 and CDR2 from the germline V gene are LNHDA and SQIVND (reference sequence). The J segment lost 5 bases and the V segment lost 5 bases, leaving 12 bases of the junction unmatched. The CDR3, as DNA: TGTGCCAGTAGTCCCGTCGCACAGGGGGCGGTGGAGACCCAGTACTTC. Protein product: CASSPVAQGAVETQYF.

By its share, this clonotype is large. CDR3 nucleotide sequence: TGTGCCAGCAGCCAGGTCATGGGGGGCCACGAGCAGTACTTC. The encoded protein is CASSQVMGGHEQYF. The chain combines TRBV16 with TRBJ2-7; either TRBD1 or TRBD2 may supply D (6 bases each). CDR3 length: 14 amino acids. CDR1 is KGHSY and CDR2 is FQNENV in the germline V gene. Trimming shortened V by 3 bases and J by 5 bases, and 14 bases separated the two germline ends.